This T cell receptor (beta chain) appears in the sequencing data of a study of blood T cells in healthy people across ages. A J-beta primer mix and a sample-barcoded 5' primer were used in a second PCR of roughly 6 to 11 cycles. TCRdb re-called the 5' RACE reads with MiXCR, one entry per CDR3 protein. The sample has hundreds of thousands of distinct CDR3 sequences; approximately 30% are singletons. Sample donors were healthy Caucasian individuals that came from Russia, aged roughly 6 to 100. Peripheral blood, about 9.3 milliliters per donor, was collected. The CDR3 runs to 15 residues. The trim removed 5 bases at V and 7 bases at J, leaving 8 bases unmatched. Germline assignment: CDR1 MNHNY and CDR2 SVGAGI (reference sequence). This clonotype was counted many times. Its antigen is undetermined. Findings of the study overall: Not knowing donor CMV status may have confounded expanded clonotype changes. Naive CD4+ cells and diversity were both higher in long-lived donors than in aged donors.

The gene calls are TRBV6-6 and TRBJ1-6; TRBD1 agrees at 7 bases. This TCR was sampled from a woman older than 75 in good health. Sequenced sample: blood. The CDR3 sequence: CASSKMTGMNSPLHF. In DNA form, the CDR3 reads TGTGCCAGCAGTAAGATGACAGGGATGAATTCACCCCTCCACTTT.